This TCR beta chain was recorded in a study of ipilimumab plus nivolumab after autologous stem cell transplantation. Patients got ipilimumab 1 mg/kg beginning 14 to 28 days post-transplant. Here immunoSEQ multiplex PCR was the method, and the copy in TCRdb shows in-frame clones only, minus some. The table includes about 10,000 clones, roughly three quarters detected once. The source material was PBMCs, sampled in a trial of ipilimumab plus nivolumab as post-transplant consolidation. The TCR comes from a female donor with multiple myeloma.

As DNA, the CDR3 is TGTGCCAGCCAACGCCCCTGGACAGGGGGTCGTCGGAACTATGGCTACACCTTC. Translated, it gives CASQRPWTGGRRNYGYTF. The rearrangement links TRBV2 to TRBJ1-2, with TRBD1 matching over 10 bases. This CDR3 is 18 amino acids long. Trimming took 8 bases from V and 2 from J; bases not matched to a gene: 17. CDR1 is SNHLY, CDR2 FYNNEI, per germline.